A selection of T cell receptor beta chains follows, all from one sample in a study of low-dose radiotherapy and immunotherapy resistance in tumors. TCRdb redid the calling of the reads with MiXCR, one entry per CDR3 protein. The sample consists of around 83,000 distinct CDR3 sequences, under 20% of them appearing once. This specimen was PBMCs, taken before treatment. Every receptor here comes from a male donor with prostate cancer. Both conserved end residues are part of each CDR3. The D gene is left open where the match is weak. Clone sizes are given selectively: once, few, many, or a class where the clone is expanded.

v_gene	j_gene	abundance	d_gene	CDR3aa	CDR3nt
TRBV5-1	TRBJ2-2	many	-	CASSLVAGRNTGELFF	TGCGCCAGCAGCTTGGTTGCAGGGCGGAACACCGGGGAGCTGTTTTTT
TRBV19	TRBJ1-5	-	TRBD1	CASIGTGGGNQPQHF	TGTGCCAGTATCGGGACAGGGGGTGGCAATCAGCCCCAGCATTTT
TRBV11-2	TRBJ2-7	many	TRBD2	CASSSGLASYEQYF	TGTGCCAGCAGCTCCGGACTAGCGTCCTACGAGCAGTACTTC
TRBV13	TRBJ2-7	many	TRBD1	CASSRTGEDEQYF	TGTGCCAGCAGCCGGACAGGGGAGGACGAGCAGTACTTC
TRBV13	TRBJ2-7	few	-	CASSSRTLRGSEQYF	TGTGCCAGCAGCTCCCGGACTCTCCGGGGCTCCGAGCAGTACTTC
TRBV7-2	TRBJ2-1	many	TRBD2	CASSLSSGRAEQFF	TGTGCCAGCAGCTTGTCTAGCGGGAGGGCTGAGCAGTTCTTC
TRBV9	TRBJ2-2	few	-	CASSVRGPGELFF	TGTGCCAGCAGCGTCAGGGGACCCGGGGAGCTGTTTTTT
TRBV6-5	TRBJ2-3	many	TRBD2	CASRAGGLAGVWGTQYF	TGTGCCAGCAGGGCCGGTGGACTAGCGGGAGTATGGGGCACGCAGTATTTT
TRBV20-1	TRBJ2-5	many	-	CSVRSGSIQETQYF	TGCAGTGTTAGAAGCGGCTCCATCCAAGAGACCCAGTACTTC
TRBV19	TRBJ2-3	many	-	CASSPSTGIPGTDTQYF	TGTGCCAGTAGTCCGTCCACAGGGATACCTGGCACAGATACGCAGTATTTT
TRBV5-1	TRBJ2-7	-	-	CASSLRVDYEQYF	TGCGCCAGCAGCTTGCGGGTTGACTACGAGCAGTACTTC
TRBV10-3	TRBJ1-1	many	TRBD1	CAISDDRATEAFF	TGTGCCATCAGTGATGACAGGGCCACTGAAGCTTTCTTT
TRBV12-3/TRBV12-4	TRBJ1-1	many	-	CASLSRTWYRFTEAFF	TGTGCCAGCCTATCGCGGACTTGGTATCGATTCACTGAAGCTTTCTTT
TRBV7-9	TRBJ1-1	many	TRBD1	CASRDRGRTEAFF	TGTGCCAGCAGGGACAGGGGGCGAACTGAAGCTTTCTTT
TRBV6-8	TRBJ2-1	many	-	CASVWGDYNEQFF	TGTGCCAGCGTGTGGGGAGACTACAATGAGCAGTTCTTC
TRBV7-2	TRBJ2-7	many	-	CASSLVPAPSSYEQYF	TGTGCCAGCAGCTTAGTTCCAGCACCCTCTTCTTACGAGCAGTACTTC
TRBV5-1	TRBJ1-1	-	TRBD1	CASRPGQGLDEAFF	TGCGCCAGCAGACCAGGACAGGGCCTGGATGAAGCTTTCTTT
TRBV12-3/TRBV12-4	TRBJ2-1	few	TRBD2	CASRYAGGGDEQFF	TGTGCCAGCAGATACGCCGGGGGGGGGGATGAGCAGTTCTTC
TRBV28	TRBJ1-1	many	-	CASSPSPRNTEAFF	TGTGCCAGCAGCCCGAGTCCCCGAAACACTGAAGCTTTCTTT
TRBV6-8	TRBJ2-2	-	TRBD2	CASSSRTSGRFTRTNTGELFF	TGTGCCAGCAGTTCGCGGACTAGCGGGAGGTTTACAAGGACGAACACCGGGGAGCTGTTTTTT
TRBV3-1	TRBJ1-2	few	TRBD1	CASSQRQGAGGYTF	TGTGCCAGCAGCCAAAGACAGGGGGCGGGGGGCTACACCTTC
TRBV6-1	TRBJ2-3	few	-	CASSSPGDSTDTQYF	TGTGCCAGCAGTTCCCCCGGGGATAGCACAGATACGCAGTATTTT
TRBV20-1	TRBJ1-2	many	TRBD1	CSASAGSGTGNGYTF	TGCAGTGCTAGCGCCGGTTCCGGGACAGGGAACGGCTACACCTTC
TRBV11-2	TRBJ2-3	many	-	CASSRLLVSMYF	TGTGCCAGCAGCCGACTACTAGTTTCTATGTATTTT
TRBV5-1	TRBJ2-7	many	TRBD2	CASSLRREGEQYF	TGCGCCAGCAGCTTGAGAAGGGAGGGGGAGCAGTACTTC
TRBV5-6	TRBJ1-1	-	-	CASSSNQDRRSNIPEAFF	TGTGCCAGCAGCTCCAACCAGGACAGACGCTCAAACATCCCTGAAGCTTTCTTT
TRBV18	TRBJ2-3	many	TRBD1	CASSRTGTGVIDTQYF	TGTGCCAGCTCAAGAACCGGGACAGGGGTCATAGATACGCAGTATTTT
TRBV20-1	TRBJ2-7	many	-	CSARDNYEQYF	TGCAGCGCGCGGGATAACTACGAGCAGTACTTC
TRBV4-2	TRBJ2-1	many	TRBD2	CASSRTSGSSYNEQFF	TGTGCCAGCAGCCGAACTAGCGGGAGCTCCTACAATGAGCAGTTCTTC
TRBV7-9	TRBJ2-7	many	-	CASSLKGSTHSSYEQYF	TGTGCCAGCAGCTTGAAGGGCTCGACGCATAGCTCCTACGAGCAGTACTTC
TRBV4-2	TRBJ2-2	many	TRBD1	CASSQALGTANTGELFF	TGTGCCAGCAGCCAAGCCCTAGGGACAGCGAACACCGGGGAGCTGTTTTTT
TRBV7-2	TRBJ2-3	many	TRBD2	CASSLGALAGPSTDTQYF	TGTGCCAGCAGCTTAGGGGCTCTAGCGGGACCTAGCACAGATACGCAGTATTTT
TRBV5-4	TRBJ1-2	many	-	CASSWENGVNYGYTF	TGTGCCAGCAGCTGGGAAAACGGGGTTAACTATGGCTACACCTTC
TRBV7-2	TRBJ2-7	many	-	CASSSTRNYEQYF	TGTGCCAGCAGCTCGACCCGCAACTACGAGCAGTACTTC
TRBV20-1	TRBJ2-7	many	TRBD1	CSARDSDRAHEQYF	TGCAGTGCTAGAGATAGCGACAGGGCACACGAGCAGTACTTC
TRBV7-9	TRBJ2-3	many	TRBD2	CASSLVTSGRTDTQYF	TGTGCCAGCAGCTTAGTCACTAGCGGGAGGACAGATACGCAGTATTTT
TRBV10-3	TRBJ2-5	many	TRBD2	CAISEASGGAYGETQYF	TGTGCCATCAGTGAGGCTAGCGGGGGGGCTTATGGAGAGACCCAGTACTTC
TRBV6-5	TRBJ2-5	-	-	CASRTGLSPYETQYF	TGTGCCAGCAGAACCGGACTTTCTCCGTACGAGACCCAGTACTTC
TRBV28	TRBJ2-7	-	TRBD2	CASSRTGLAGNEQYF	TGTGCCAGCAGTAGAACGGGACTAGCGGGAAACGAGCAGTACTTC
TRBV7-6	TRBJ2-3	many	TRBD2	CASSSLGSSGRDYYSTDTQYF	TGTGCCAGCAGCTCCCTCGGGTCAAGCGGGAGGGACTACTACTCCACAGATACGCAGTATTTT
TRBV20-1	TRBJ2-1	many	-	CSARTGDEQFF	TGCAGTGCTAGGACTGGAGATGAGCAGTTCTTC
TRBV5-1	TRBJ2-7	many	-	CASSPIYAREQYF	TGCGCCAGCAGCCCAATATACGCCCGCGAGCAGTACTTC
TRBV29-1	TRBJ2-1	many	-	CSVEDKGKPPYNEQFF	TGCAGCGTTGAAGACAAGGGCAAGCCCCCGTACAATGAGCAGTTCTTC
TRBV11-2	TRBJ2-3	many	TRBD2	CASSPAGRATDTQYF	TGTGCCAGCAGCCCGGCCGGGAGGGCCACAGATACGCAGTATTTT
TRBV20-1	TRBJ2-3	-	-	CSASGQAPDTQYF	TGCAGTGCTAGTGGTCAGGCCCCAGATACGCAGTATTTT
TRBV20-1	TRBJ2-5	many	TRBD2	CSAALAGGPETQYF	TGCAGTGCCGCACTAGCGGGGGGGCCAGAGACCCAGTACTTC
TRBV5-1	TRBJ1-2	medium-sized	TRBD1	CASSLAGTGAEGYTF	TGCGCCAGCAGCTTGGCCGGGACAGGGGCTGAAGGCTACACCTTC
TRBV6-2/TRBV6-3	TRBJ2-7	many	-	CASSYADRLYEQYF	TGTGCCAGCAGTTACGCGGACAGACTATACGAGCAGTACTTC
TRBV28	TRBJ2-1	many	-	CASSFRGGTGYNEQFF	TGTGCCAGCAGTTTTAGGGGAGGTACAGGGTACAATGAGCAGTTCTTC
TRBV19	TRBJ2-3	many	-	CASSIVAGTRTDTQYF	TGTGCCAGTAGTATAGTCGCGGGGACCCGCACAGATACGCAGTATTTT
TRBV20-1	TRBJ2-5	many	TRBD2	CSARVPLAGGYQETQYF	TGCAGTGCTAGAGTCCCCCTAGCGGGGGGGTACCAAGAGACCCAGTACTTC
TRBV6-1	TRBJ1-2	many	TRBD1	CASIVAGGSYGYTF	TGTGCCAGCATCGTGGCAGGGGGGAGCTATGGCTACACCTTC
TRBV7-3	TRBJ2-5	-	TRBD2	CASSFGAGGPETQYF	TGTGCCAGCAGCTTTGGAGCGGGGGGGCCGGAGACCCAGTACTTC
TRBV10-2	TRBJ1-2	-	TRBD1	CASSDPDRGGYTF	TGCGCCAGCAGTGACCCCGACAGGGGTGGCTACACCTTC
TRBV15	TRBJ2-3	many	TRBD2	CATSRKGSGGADTQYF	TGTGCCACCAGCAGGAAAGGTAGCGGGGGGGCAGATACGCAGTATTTT
TRBV19	TRBJ1-5	many	-	CASSIGAGVGNQPQHF	TGTGCCAGTAGTATAGGGGCAGGGGTAGGCAATCAGCCCCAGCATTTT
TRBV20-1	TRBJ1-2	many	TRBD1	CSASRGQGADYGYTF	TGCAGTGCTAGCAGGGGACAGGGGGCAGACTATGGCTACACCTTC
TRBV19	TRBJ2-7	many	-	CASSARYEQYF	TGTGCCAGTAGTGCACGCTACGAGCAGTACTTC
TRBV9	TRBJ2-1	few	-	CASSSDERWGGLFEQFF	TGTGCCAGCAGCTCAGACGAAAGGTGGGGGGGCCTGTTTGAGCAGTTCTTC